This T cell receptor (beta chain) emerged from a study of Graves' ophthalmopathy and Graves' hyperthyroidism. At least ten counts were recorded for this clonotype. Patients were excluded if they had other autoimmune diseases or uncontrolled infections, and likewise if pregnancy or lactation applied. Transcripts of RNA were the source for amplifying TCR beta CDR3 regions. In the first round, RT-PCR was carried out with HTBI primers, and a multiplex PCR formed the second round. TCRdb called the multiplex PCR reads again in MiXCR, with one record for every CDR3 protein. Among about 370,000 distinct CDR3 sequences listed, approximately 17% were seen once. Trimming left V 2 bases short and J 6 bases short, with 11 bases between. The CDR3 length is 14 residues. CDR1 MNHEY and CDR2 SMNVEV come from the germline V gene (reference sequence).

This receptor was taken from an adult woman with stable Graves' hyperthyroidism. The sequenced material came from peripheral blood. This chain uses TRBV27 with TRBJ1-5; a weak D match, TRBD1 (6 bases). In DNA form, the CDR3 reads TGTGCCAGCAGTTTAGGGGGCAGTGGTCAGCCCCAGCATTTT. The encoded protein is CASSLGGSGQPQHF.